This T cell receptor beta chain was found in a study of T-cell reconstitution after alpha-beta-depleted transplantation in children. Details on this clonotype: Its antigen is as yet unknown.

Points from the study as a whole: Some patients' high day-60 TCRbeta diversity was traced to surviving recipient T cells and thymic progenitors. Reported findings indicate that, about two months after transplant, alpha-beta T cells came from several hundred expanded clones, which were derived from non-depleted graft cells.

As it was prepared, the TCRbeta library received unique molecular identifiers. TCRdb ran MiXCR on the PCR reads and lists one entry per CDR3 protein. The sample comprises about 310,000 distinct CDR3 sequences, roughly 21% of which are singletons, and approximately 10% rests with the top ten. Material: PBMCs, mostly from graft donor cells, obtained 180 days after TCRalphabeta/CD19-depleted stem cell transplant. This clonotype originated in a male patient between 10 and 17 years old who had a stem cell transplant for acute lymphoblastic leukemia, so the T cells may come from the graft donor.

The CDR3 coding sequence is TGTGCCAGCAAGCAGACTAGCGCGAGTCTGAGGGGACCGAATACGCAGTATTTT. Protein sequence: CASKQTSASLRGPNTQYF. The chain is built from TRBV6-1 and TRBJ2-3; TRBD2 matches at 8 bases. Per germline, CDR1 MNHNS and CDR2 SASEGT. V was clipped by 7 bases and J by 7 bases; unmatched bases: 22. The CDR3 totals 18 residues.